The rows below give T cell receptor beta chains drawn from one sample of a study of T cells after yellow fever vaccination. Via MiXCR, TCRdb re-called the 5' RACE reads, giving one row per CDR3 protein. The sample shows over 300,000 distinct CDR3 sequences, around 6.8% of them seen only once. Source: PBMCs, taken roughly 46 days after the first yellow fever vaccination. Receptors were obtained from a man between 18 and 35 years old who received the YFV17D yellow fever vaccine. CDR3s include the opening cysteine and the closing phenylalanine or tryptophan. D genes are given only for firm matches. The listing skips clone size in some rows; elsewhere it reads once, few, many or a size class.

cdr3_nt	cdr3_aa	clone_size	v_call	j_call	d_call
TGCGCCAGCAGCTACCGCAGCGATGAGCAGTTCTTC	CASSYRSDEQFF	many	TRBV5-1	TRBJ2-1	NA
TGCGCCAGCAGGACGGTAGCGGCTACCTACGAGCAGTACTTC	CASRTVAATYEQYF	NA	TRBV5-1	TRBJ2-7	NA
TGCGCCAGCAGCTTGGGCGCGCAGGCCTACAATGAGCAGTTCTTC	CASSLGAQAYNEQFF	few	TRBV5-1	TRBJ2-1	NA
TGTGCCAGCAGTTACTCGTTCTCAAGTGGCCGAAGGGACGAGCAGTACTTC	CASSYSFSSGRRDEQYF	few	TRBV6-2/TRBV6-3	TRBJ2-7	NA
TGCAGTGGGTCCCGGGGGCCCTACAGCGGGGAGCTGTTTTTT	CSGSRGPYSGELFF	NA	TRBV20-1	TRBJ2-2	NA
TGTGCCAGCAGCTTGGGGCTCGGGGGGAATGAAGCTTTCTTT	CASSLGLGGNEAFF	NA	TRBV7-9	TRBJ1-1	NA
TGTGCCAGCCAACCGGGGCATCGGACTGAAGCTTTCTTT	CASQPGHRTEAFF	few	TRBV27	TRBJ1-1	NA
TGTGCCAGCAGTTACCAGGGACCCTATGGCTACACCTTC	CASSYQGPYGYTF	NA	TRBV6-2/TRBV6-3	TRBJ1-2	NA
TGTGCCAGCAGCGCAAGCGGACTAGCGGGGGCAGACGAGCAGTACTTC	CASSASGLAGADEQYF	many	TRBV7-8	TRBJ2-7	TRBD2
TGCAGCGTTGAAAGAGGGTGGGTGAACACTGAAGCTTTCTTT	CSVERGWVNTEAFF	NA	TRBV29-1	TRBJ1-1	NA
TGTGCCAGCAGCTTAGACCGTCCCCCGAGCGGTGGTTTGACCTTC	CASSLDRPPSGGLTF	few	TRBV7-2	TRBJ1-2	NA
TGTGCCAGCAGAGGGGATAGGGGAGATCAGCCCCAGCATTTT	CASRGDRGDQPQHF	NA	TRBV6-5	TRBJ1-5	NA
TGCAGTGCTGACTCCAAAGGTAGCGGGGTGGTGAACACCGGGGAGCTGTTTTTT	CSADSKGSGVVNTGELFF	few	TRBV20-1	TRBJ2-2	TRBD2
TGTGCCAGCAGTTACCGCGGACAACGCCTATCTTATGGCTACACCTTC	CASSYRGQRLSYGYTF	NA	TRBV6-5	TRBJ1-2	NA
TGTGCCAGCAGCTTAGATTATGACGTCGGGGGGGCCGGGGAGACCCAGTACTTC	CASSLDYDVGGAGETQYF	NA	TRBV11-2	TRBJ2-5	TRBD2
TGTGCCAGCAGTTGGGTTGGGGGATCTTCACCCCTCCACTTT	CASSWVGGSSPLHF	NA	TRBV6-5	TRBJ1-6	NA